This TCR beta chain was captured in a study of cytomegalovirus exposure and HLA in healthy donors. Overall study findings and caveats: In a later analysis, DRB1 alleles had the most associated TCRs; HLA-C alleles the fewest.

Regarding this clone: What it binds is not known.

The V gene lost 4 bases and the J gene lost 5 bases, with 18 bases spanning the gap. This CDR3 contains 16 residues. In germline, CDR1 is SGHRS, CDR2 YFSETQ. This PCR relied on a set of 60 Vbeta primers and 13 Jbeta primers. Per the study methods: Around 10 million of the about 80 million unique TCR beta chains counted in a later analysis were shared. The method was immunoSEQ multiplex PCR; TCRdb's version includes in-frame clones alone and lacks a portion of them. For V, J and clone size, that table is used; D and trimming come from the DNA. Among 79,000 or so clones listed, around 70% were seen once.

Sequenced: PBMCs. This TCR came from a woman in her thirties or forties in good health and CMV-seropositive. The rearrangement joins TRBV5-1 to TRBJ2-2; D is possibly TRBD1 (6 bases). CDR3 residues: CASSPTPQGGTGELFF. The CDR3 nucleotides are TGCGCCAGCAGCCCTACCCCACAGGGCGGGACCGGGGAGCTGTTTTTT.